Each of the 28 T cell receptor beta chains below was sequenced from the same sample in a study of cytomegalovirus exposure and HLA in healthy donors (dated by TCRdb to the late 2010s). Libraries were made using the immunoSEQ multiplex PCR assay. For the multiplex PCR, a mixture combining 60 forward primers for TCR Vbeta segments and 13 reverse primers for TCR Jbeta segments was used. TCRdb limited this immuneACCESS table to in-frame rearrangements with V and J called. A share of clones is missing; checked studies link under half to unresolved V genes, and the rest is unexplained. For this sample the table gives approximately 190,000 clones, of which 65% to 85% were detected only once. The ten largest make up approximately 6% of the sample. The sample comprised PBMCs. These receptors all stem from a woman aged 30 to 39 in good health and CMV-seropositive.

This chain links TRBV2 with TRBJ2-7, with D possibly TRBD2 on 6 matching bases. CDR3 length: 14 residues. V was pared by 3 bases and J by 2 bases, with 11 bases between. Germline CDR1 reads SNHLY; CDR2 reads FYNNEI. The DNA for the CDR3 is TGTGCCAGCAGTGAGGTGGGAGGTACCTACGAGCAGTACTTC. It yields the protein CASSEVGGTYEQYF.

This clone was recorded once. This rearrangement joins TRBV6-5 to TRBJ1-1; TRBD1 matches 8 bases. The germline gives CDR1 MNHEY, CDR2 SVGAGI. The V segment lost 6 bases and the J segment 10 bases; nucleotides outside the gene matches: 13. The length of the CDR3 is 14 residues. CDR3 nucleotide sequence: TGTGCCAGCAGGTCCGACAGGGGCGAGTCGGGAGCTTTCTTT. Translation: CASRSDRGESGAFF.

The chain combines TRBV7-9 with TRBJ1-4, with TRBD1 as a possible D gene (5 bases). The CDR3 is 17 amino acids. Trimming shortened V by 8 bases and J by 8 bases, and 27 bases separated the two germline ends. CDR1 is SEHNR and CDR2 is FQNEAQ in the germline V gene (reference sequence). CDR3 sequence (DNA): TGTGCCAGCGCCGGGGGGAGCCTTAGTGCCGTGGCGGAAAAACTGTTTTTT. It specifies CASAGGSLSAVAEKLFF.

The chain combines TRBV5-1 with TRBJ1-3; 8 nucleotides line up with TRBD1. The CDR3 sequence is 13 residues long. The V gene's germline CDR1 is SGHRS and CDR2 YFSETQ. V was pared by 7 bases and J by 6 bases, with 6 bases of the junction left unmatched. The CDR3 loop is CASGTGGENTIYF. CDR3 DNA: TGCGCCAGCGGTACAGGGGGGGAAAACACCATATATTTT. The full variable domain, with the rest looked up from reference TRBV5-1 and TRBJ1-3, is KAGVTQTPRYLIKTRGQQVTLSCSPISGHRSVSWYQQTPGQGLQFLFEYFSETQRNKGNFPGRFSGRQFSNSRSEMNVSTLELGDSALYLCASGTGGENTIYFGEGSWLTVV.

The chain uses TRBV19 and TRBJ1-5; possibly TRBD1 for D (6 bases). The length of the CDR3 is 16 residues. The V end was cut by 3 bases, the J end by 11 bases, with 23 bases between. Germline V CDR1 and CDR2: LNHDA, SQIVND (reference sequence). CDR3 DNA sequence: TGTGCCAGTAGTATGGTGGCAGGGGCACTTCAGCAGTCCCAGCATTTT. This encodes CASSMVAGALQQSQHF.

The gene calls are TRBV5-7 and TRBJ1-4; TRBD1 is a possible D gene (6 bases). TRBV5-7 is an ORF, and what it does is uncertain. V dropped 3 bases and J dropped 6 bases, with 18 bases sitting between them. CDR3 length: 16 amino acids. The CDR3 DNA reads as TGTGCCAGCAGCTCGCCCAAGAGGGGGGGCTATGAAAAACTGTTTTTT. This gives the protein CASSSPKRGGYEKLFF.

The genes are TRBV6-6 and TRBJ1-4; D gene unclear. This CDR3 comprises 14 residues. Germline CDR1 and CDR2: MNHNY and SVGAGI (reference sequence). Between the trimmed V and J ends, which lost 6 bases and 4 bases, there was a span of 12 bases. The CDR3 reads CASRPNQDNEKLFF. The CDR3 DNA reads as TGTGCCAGCAGACCGAACCAGGATAATGAAAAACTGTTTTTT.

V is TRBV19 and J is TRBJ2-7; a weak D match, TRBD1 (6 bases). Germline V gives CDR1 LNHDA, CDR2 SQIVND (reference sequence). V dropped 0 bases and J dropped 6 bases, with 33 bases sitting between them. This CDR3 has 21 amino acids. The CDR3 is CASSIDFPSGQPRRSAGEQYF. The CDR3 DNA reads TGTGCCAGTAGTATAGATTTTCCCTCCGGACAGCCGCGAAGGTCTGCGGGCGAGCAGTACTTC.

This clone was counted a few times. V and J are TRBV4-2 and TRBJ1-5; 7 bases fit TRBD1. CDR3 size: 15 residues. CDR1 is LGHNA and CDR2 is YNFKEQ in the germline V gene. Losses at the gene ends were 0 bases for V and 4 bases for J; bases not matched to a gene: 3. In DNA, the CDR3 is TGTGCCAGCAGCCAAGAGACAGGGTTAAATCAGCCCCAGCATTTT. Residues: CASSQETGLNQPQHF.

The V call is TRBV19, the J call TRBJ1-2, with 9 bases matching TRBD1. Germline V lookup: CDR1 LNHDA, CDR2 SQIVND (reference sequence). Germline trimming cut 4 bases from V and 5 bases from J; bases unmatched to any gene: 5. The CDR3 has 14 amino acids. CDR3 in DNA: TGTGCCAGTAGTACACCCGACAGGGGGTATGGCTACACCTTC. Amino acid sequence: CASSTPDRGYGYTF.

The CDR3 DNA follows: TGTGCCAGCAGCTTAGTAACCGGACAGACGAATGAAAAACTGTTTTTT. Protein sequence: CASSLVTGQTNEKLFF. V gene TRBV11-2 combines with J gene TRBJ1-4; possibly TRBD1 for D (6 bases). The V and J ends lost 1 base and 5 bases respectively, with 14 bases between them. The CDR3 is made up of 16 amino acids. Germline V gene sequence: CDR1 SGHAT, CDR2 FQNNGV.

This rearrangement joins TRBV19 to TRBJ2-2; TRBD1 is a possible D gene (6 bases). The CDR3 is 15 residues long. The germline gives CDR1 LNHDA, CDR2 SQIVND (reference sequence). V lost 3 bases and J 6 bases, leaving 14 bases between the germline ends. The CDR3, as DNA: TGTGCCAGTAGTATCCCTTCAGGGGAATCCGGGGAGCTGTTTTTT. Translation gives CASSIPSGESGELFF.

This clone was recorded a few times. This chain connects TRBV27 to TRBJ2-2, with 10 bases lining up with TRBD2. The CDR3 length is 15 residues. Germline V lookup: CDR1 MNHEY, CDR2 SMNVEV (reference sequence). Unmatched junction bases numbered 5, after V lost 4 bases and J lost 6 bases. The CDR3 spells CASSSSGGAAGELFF. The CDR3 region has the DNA TGTGCCAGCAGTTCGAGCGGGGGGGCCGCCGGGGAGCTGTTTTTT.

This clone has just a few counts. The CDR3 protein is CASSQVGQTYTEAFF. In DNA, the CDR3 is TGTGCCAGCAGCCAAGTGGGACAAACGTACACTGAAGCTTTCTTT. The rearrangement joins TRBV4-2 to TRBJ1-1, with D possibly matching TRBD1 (6 bases). The CDR3 is 15 residues long. The germline V gene encodes CDR1 LGHNA and CDR2 YNFKEQ. V gave up 1 base and J gave up 3 bases, with 12 bases separating them.

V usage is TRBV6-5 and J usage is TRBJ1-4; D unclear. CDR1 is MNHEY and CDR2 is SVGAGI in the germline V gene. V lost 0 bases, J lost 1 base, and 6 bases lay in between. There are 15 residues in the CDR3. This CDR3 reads CASSYSGITNEKLFF. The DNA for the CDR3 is TGTGCCAGCAGTTACTCGGGCATAACTAATGAAAAACTGTTTTTT.

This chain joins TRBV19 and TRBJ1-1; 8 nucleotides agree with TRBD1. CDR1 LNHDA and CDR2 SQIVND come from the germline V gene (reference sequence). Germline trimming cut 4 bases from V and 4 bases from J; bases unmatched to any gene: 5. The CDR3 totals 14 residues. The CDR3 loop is CASSNRDRLTEAFF. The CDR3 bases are TGTGCCAGTAGTAACCGGGACAGGCTCACTGAAGCTTTCTTT.

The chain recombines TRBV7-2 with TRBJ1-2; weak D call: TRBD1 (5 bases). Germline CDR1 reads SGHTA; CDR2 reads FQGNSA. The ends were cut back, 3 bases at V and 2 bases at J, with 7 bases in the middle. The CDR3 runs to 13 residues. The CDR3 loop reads CASSLEGNYGYTF. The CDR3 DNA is TGTGCCAGCAGCTTGGAGGGGAACTATGGCTACACCTTC.

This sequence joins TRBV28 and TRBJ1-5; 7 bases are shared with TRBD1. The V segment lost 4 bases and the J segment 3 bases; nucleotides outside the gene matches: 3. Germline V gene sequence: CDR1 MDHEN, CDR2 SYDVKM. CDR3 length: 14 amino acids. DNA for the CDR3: TGTGCCAGCAGTTCGGGGACAGACAATCAGCCCCAGCATTTT. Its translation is CASSSGTDNQPQHF.

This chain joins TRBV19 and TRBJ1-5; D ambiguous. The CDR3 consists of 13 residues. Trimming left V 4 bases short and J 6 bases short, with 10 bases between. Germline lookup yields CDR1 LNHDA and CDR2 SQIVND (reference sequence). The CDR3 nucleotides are TGTGCCAGTAGTAGGGAGGGCCTTCAGCCCCAGCATTTT. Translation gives CASSREGLQPQHF.

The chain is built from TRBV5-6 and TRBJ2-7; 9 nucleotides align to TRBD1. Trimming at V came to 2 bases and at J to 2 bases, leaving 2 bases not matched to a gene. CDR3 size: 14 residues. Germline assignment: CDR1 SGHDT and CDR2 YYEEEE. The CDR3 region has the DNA TGTGCCAGCAGCTTCGGGACAGGGCCCTACGAGCAGTACTTC. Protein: CASSFGTGPYEQYF.

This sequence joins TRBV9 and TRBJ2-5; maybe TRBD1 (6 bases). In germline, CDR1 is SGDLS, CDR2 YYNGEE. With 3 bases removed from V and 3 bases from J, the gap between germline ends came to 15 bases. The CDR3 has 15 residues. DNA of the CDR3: TGTGCCAGCAGCGGTCGGACAGAAGAGGAAGAGACCCAGTACTTC. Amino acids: CASSGRTEEEETQYF.

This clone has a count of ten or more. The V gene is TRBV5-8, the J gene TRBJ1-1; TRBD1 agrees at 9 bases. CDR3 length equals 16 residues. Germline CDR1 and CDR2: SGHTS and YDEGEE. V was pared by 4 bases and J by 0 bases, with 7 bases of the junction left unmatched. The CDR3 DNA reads TGTGCCAGCAGCGTAGACAGGGGGTGGCTGAACACTGAAGCTTTCTTT. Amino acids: CASSVDRGWLNTEAFF.

The CDR3 sequence is CASSDTGAYNEQFF. CDR3 in DNA: TGCGCCAGCAGTGATACGGGGGCCTACAATGAGCAGTTCTTC. The chain links TRBV10-2 to TRBJ2-1, with D tentatively TRBD2 (6 bases). The CDR3 consists of 14 residues. V was pared by 3 bases and J by 2 bases, with 8 bases between. Germline loops: CDR1 WSHSY, CDR2 SAAADI.

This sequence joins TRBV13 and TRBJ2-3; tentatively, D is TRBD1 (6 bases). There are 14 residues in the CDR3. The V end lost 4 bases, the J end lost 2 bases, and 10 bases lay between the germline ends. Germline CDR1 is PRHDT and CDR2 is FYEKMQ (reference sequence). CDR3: CASSSDRYTDTQYF. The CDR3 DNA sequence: TGTGCCAGCAGCTCGGACAGATACACAGATACGCAGTATTTT.

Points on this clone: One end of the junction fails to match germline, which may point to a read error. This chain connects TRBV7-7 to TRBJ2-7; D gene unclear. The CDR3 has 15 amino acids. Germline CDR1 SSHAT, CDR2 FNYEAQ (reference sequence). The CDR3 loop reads CASSPSAGSSYEQYF. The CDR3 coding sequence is TGTGCTAGCAGCCCATCGGCAGGTAGCTCCTACGAGCAGTACTTC.

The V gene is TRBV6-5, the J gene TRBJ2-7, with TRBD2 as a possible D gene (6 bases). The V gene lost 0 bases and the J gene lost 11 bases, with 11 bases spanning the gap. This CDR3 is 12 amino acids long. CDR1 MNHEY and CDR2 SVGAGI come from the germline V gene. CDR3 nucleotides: TGTGCCAGCAGTTACTCGGGACTGACGAAGTACTTC. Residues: CASSYSGLTKYF.

The CDR3 DNA sequence: TGTGCCAGCAGCTTGGATCGGGGGCAGGGGGCTTACGAGCAGTACTTC. It translates to CASSLDRGQGAYEQYF. The V call is TRBV5-5, the J call TRBJ2-7, with 8 positions matching TRBD1. CDR3 size: 16 residues. Germline CDR1 is SGHKS and CDR2 is YYEKEE (reference sequence). Unmatched junction bases numbered 9, after V lost 0 bases and J lost 4 bases.

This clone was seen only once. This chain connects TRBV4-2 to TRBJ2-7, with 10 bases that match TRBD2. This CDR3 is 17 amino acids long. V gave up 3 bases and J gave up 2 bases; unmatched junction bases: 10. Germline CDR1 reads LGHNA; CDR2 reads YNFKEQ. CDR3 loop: CASSQAILAGDAYEQYF. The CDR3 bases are TGTGCCAGCAGCCAGGCCATCCTAGCGGGGGATGCCTACGAGCAGTACTTC.